This T cell receptor (beta chain) was sequenced for a study of blood T cell repertoires in COVID-19. The protocol was immunoSEQ multiplex PCR, while the TCRdb copy is restricted to in-frame clones and leaves out a portion. The sample records about 480,000 clones, around nine tenths being singletons. V was pared by 8 bases and J by 2 bases, with 7 bases of the junction left unmatched. This CDR3 region has 14 residues. Looked up from germline, CDR1 is GTSNPN and CDR2 is SVGIG (reference sequence). The rearrangement uses TRBV30 and TRBJ2-5; 11 bases fit TRBD2. This TCR was recovered from a woman aged 45-65 years with COVID-19, enrolled during active disease. The sequenced sample consisted of peripheral blood. DNA of the CDR3: TGTGCCATAACTAGCGGGGGACCACAAGAGACCCAGTACTTC. Its translation is CAITSGGPQETQYF.